This entry concerns a single T cell receptor beta chain. What this receptor recognizes is not known. Per-base quality was not reported, and no clone a single base away is much larger than it. Only healthy Caucasian donors were included. Three pairs of female monozygotic twins, all aged roughly 18 to 29 years, were included in the twin cohort. Positive isolation kits from Invitrogen were used to isolate CD4+ and CD8+ T cell populations. Libraries were made using 5' RACE. Sequencing used an Illumina HiSeq 2000. A universal primer binding site was introduced by template switching, and a unique molecular identifier was present in the final cDNA, enabling accurate counting of TCR cDNA molecules. Specific primers in the conserved constant-segment region were used to synthesize first-strand cDNA for the TCR alpha and beta chains. To control for contamination, every cDNA library was double barcoded, receiving both a SMART-Mk sample barcode and Illumina barcodes. TruSeq adapter sequences along with Illumina sample barcodes were introduced in two successive PCR steps. The Illumina HiSeq platform was used with custom primers to sequence TCR alpha and beta cDNA libraries. In the paper's pipeline: Unique molecular identifiers were extracted from raw reads with MiGEC, and CDR3 positions were determined with MiXCR. Recombination models were inferred per individual with the repgenHMM and IGoR tools using an EM algorithm. The analysis of shared clonotypes was done with the tcR package in R, with sharing normalized by the product of cloneset sizes. To study raw recombination without the effects of thymic and clonal selection, out-of-frame nonproductive sequences were analyzed. Starting from the raw public reads, TCRdb applied fastp trimming at Q25, assembled clones with MiXCR and retained in-frame beta chains. Duplicate CDR3 protein sequences are folded into a single record with the most common DNA and genes. None of the V and J calls come from the authors' own analysis; TCRdb made them. The sample records under 350,000 distinct CDR3 sequences, 7.5% to 9.5% of which are singletons. The ten largest clones add up to about 7.1% of the sample.

These data originate in a study of identical twins (TCRdb year 2016). About the study as a whole: TCR alpha and beta repertoires from monozygotic twins, unrelated adults of various ages and cord blood were deep-sequenced to test whether fetal clonotypes persist. To rule out contamination, the twin experiments were replicated at different times with different library preparation protocols. Findings and caveats that apply to the study as a whole: In beta out-of-frame sequences, excess twin sharing was weaker, because having fewer shared sequences lowered the signal-to-noise ratio. Invariant T cells such as MAIT and iNKT could partly confound zero-insertion analyses, although diverse VJ usage argued against such confounding for most clonotypes. Compared with coincidental sharing between unrelated individuals, out-of-frame TCR alpha sequences shared between twins had an excess of sequences with low generation probability. Abundant cord blood beta clonotypes had fewer insertions, young adult naive repertoires showed a similar but weaker trend, and memory repertoires showed no such trend. Conclusions relied on cross-sectional statistical analysis, since the same donors could not be followed over many years. Out-of-frame TCR alpha sharing in monozygotic twins was systematically underestimated by recombination models, whereas sharing between unrelated individuals was in agreement with the recombination models.

Trimming removed 1 base from V and 4 bases from J, leaving 10 bases between the germline ends. Reading from cysteine to phenylalanine, the CDR3 counts 14 amino acids. The kept DNA is CDR3 alone, 42 bases in frame from the first base. The germline V gene (reference sequence) gives CDR1 as MNHEY and CDR2 as SMNVEV. This same sample was also part of a study on yellow fever vaccine responses in identical twins. Reported in the second study: According to the authors, the vaccine-induced T cell response in identical twins seemed to be partly convergent and partly specific to each individual. In identical twins, the study followed T cell clones that responded to the vaccine with precision.

Input material: CD8+ T cells sorted from blood. The source of this sequence is a young woman in good health. Rearrangement joined TRBV27 to TRBJ1-2; the D gene is perhaps TRBD1, from 6 matching bases. The sequenced DNA: TGTGCCAGCAGTTTATTACCAGGGGCCTATGGCTACACCTTC. This yields the protein CASSLLPGAYGYTF.